One T cell receptor beta chain is described in this entry. Antigen: not known. This specimen belongs to a study of shared clonotypes between healthy human individuals. Study conclusions and caveats: Lower generation probabilities were found for non-shared clonotypes than for those shared by all four donors. Sharing across four donors was highest in naive CD4 (around 5%) and lowest in memory CD8 (approximately 0.4%). Sequencing depth was a factor that was expected to affect clonotype sharing among donors.

Researchers partitioned CD4+ cells into CD45RA+ naive and CD45RA-negative memory subsets. Repertoires were generated with immunoSEQ multiplex PCR, while TCRdb's copy carries only in-frame clones and drops some. The sample yields about 2.4 million clones, roughly 92% seen once. Sequences were obtained from naive CD4+ T cells sorted from blood. Regarding subset: CD45RA+ positively selected. This TCR derives from a man aged 18 to 35 in good health.

CDR3 sequence (DNA): TGTGCCAGCAGCTCGTCGACAGGGCTAGGTCATGGCAATCAGCCCCAGCATTTT. This gives the protein CASSSSTGLGHGNQPQHF. The genes are TRBV7-8 and TRBJ1-5; 7 nucleotides match TRBD1. The ends lost 4 bases at V and 2 bases at J; junction bases unmatched: 14. CDR1 is SGHVS and CDR2 is FQNEAQ in the germline V gene. The CDR3 has 18 residues.